A selection of T cell receptor beta chains follows, all from one sample in a study of shared clonotypes between healthy human individuals. Libraries were prepared by immunoSEQ multiplex PCR; TCRdb keeps only in-frame clonotypes and omits some of them. This table has about 1.5 million clones, approximately 98% appearing once. The specimen sequenced was naive CD4+ T cells sorted from blood. The receptors come from a man under 40 in good health. Both conserved end residues are part of each CDR3. The D gene is left open where the match is weak. The size entry is marked missing in some rows and otherwise reads once, few, many or a size class.

clone_size d_call j_call v_call cdr3_aa cdr3_nt
. . TRBJ2-1 TRBV5-1 CASSSRETLANEQFF TGCGCCAGCAGCTCCCGGGAGACCCTCGCCAATGAGCAGTTCTTC
. . TRBJ2-2 TRBV18 CASSPDRGSGGPGELFF TGTGCCAGCTCACCAGACAGAGGCTCCGGGGGACCCGGGGAGCTGTTTTTT
. TRBD2 TRBJ2-3 TRBV5-1 CASSLGLAGGASTDTQYF TGCGCCAGCAGCTTGGGACTAGCGGGAGGGGCTAGCACAGATACGCAGTATTTT
. . TRBJ2-3 TRBV7-6 CASSLGTPSSTDTQYF TGTGCCAGCAGCTTAGGTACTCCATCTAGCACAGATACGCAGTATTTT
. . TRBJ2-7 TRBV28 CAIRASVSYEQYF TGTGCCATCCGGGCTAGCGTCTCCTACGAGCAGTACTTC
. TRBD2 TRBJ2-3 TRBV27 CASSLAGEEDTQYF TGTGCCAGCAGTTTGGCGGGGGAGGAGGATACGCAGTATTTT
. . TRBJ2-3 TRBV5-5 CASSSQGDTQYF TGTGCCAGCAGCTCCCAAGGAGATACGCAGTATTTT
. . TRBJ2-5 TRBV11-2 CASSLWAARTSLWETQYF TGTGCCAGCAGCTTATGGGCAGCTCGAACCTCCCTCTGGGAGACCCAGTACTTC
. TRBD1 TRBJ1-2 TRBV9 CASSPGQGNYGYTF TGTGCCAGCAGCCCAGGACAGGGGAACTATGGCTACACCTTC
. TRBD1 TRBJ2-7 TRBV5-5 CASSPGTGGSYEQYF TGTGCCAGCAGTCCCGGGACAGGGGGCTCCTACGAGCAGTACTTC
. TRBD2 TRBJ2-5 TRBV7-2 CASSLVFHSGQTQYF TGTGCCAGCAGCTTAGTCTTTCATAGCGGGCAGACCCAGTACTTC
. TRBD2 TRBJ2-2 TRBV4-3 CASSQESGSGELFF TGCGCCAGCAGCCAAGAAAGCGGGAGTGGGGAGCTGTTTTTT
. TRBD2 TRBJ2-1 TRBV6-5 CASSYLAGVSDNEQFF TGTGCCAGCAGTTACCTGGCGGGGGTGTCGGACAATGAGCAGTTCTTC
. . TRBJ2-7 TRBV19 CASSMRVPSDEQYF TGTGCCAGTAGTATGCGTGTACCGTCTGACGAGCAGTACTTC
. . TRBJ1-1 TRBV19 CASSPQGRNTEAFF TGTGCCAGTAGCCCCCAGGGGAGGAACACTGAAGCTTTCTTT
few . TRBJ2-3 TRBV5-4 CASSLGGTDTQYF TGTGCCAGCAGCTTGGGGGGGACAGATACGCAGTATTTT
. TRBD1 TRBJ1-2 TRBV28 CASSYRGRNYGYTF TGTGCCAGCAGCTACAGGGGGAGGAACTATGGCTACACCTTC